The source of this T cell receptor (beta chain) is a study of T cell changes during pregnancy in multiple sclerosis. The CDR3 is 17 amino acids. Looked up from germline, CDR1 is MGHRA and CDR2 is YSYEKL. V gave up 3 bases and J gave up 2 bases; unmatched junction bases: 10. Clones were read by immunoSEQ multiplex PCR, and TCRdb kept only the in-frame ones, dropping some. The sample has 100,000 or so clones, about 94% seen once. V and J are TRBV4-1 and TRBJ1-5; 7 bases are shared with TRBD1. This TCR came from a female donor with multiple sclerosis, enrolled in a pregnancy study. Sequencing used peripheral blood, obtained before pregnancy. The CDR3 coding sequence is TGCGCCAGCAGCCACGGGGGACAGTTGGGTGGCAATCAGCCCCAGCATTTT. The encoded protein is CASSHGGQLGGNQPQHF.